These 15 T cell receptor beta chains share one sample of origin, sequenced in a study of T cell repertoires in cytomegalovirus infection. MiXCR, run by TCRdb on the reads, gives a single entry per CDR3 protein. This sample has some 150,000 distinct CDR3 sequences, with about 20% found just once. The sequencing sample was made of PBMCs. The source of these receptors is a human donor in good health (CMV status not recorded). Some clones in this sample may be carry-over from other donors' samples.

This clonotype was seen many times. The chain uses TRBV7-2 and TRBJ2-7; the match to TRBD2 covers 14 bases. The CDR3 is 18 amino acids. Germline V gene lookup returns CDR1 SGHTA and CDR2 FQGNSA. J gave up 2 bases and V 5 bases, and 11 bases lay outside the gene matches. The CDR3 DNA reads as TGTGCCAGCAGCGCTAGGCCTCCGACTAGCGGGGGGGCCTACGAGCAGTACTTC. Amino acids: CASSARPPTSGGAYEQYF.

V and J are TRBV7-9 and TRBJ1-1, with D unclear. From germline, CDR1 is SEHNR and CDR2 FQNEAQ (reference sequence). The V gene lost 5 bases and the J gene lost 0 bases, with 4 bases spanning the gap. There are 12 residues in the CDR3. DNA of the CDR3: TGTGCCAGCAGCCCTATGAACACTGAAGCTTTCTTT. Translated, it gives CASSPMNTEAFF.

This clonotype has at least ten counts. J is TRBJ1-3 and V is TRBV29-1; no reliable D call. V was pared by 3 bases and J by 0 bases, with 18 bases between. Per the germline V gene, CDR1 is SQVTM and CDR2 is ANQGSEA. CDR3 length equals 17 residues. The CDR3, as DNA: TGCAGCGTTGAGATGGCGGTGGTAGAAAGCTCTGGAAACACCATATATTTT. It specifies CSVEMAVVESSGNTIYF.

This clonotype appeared many times. The chain combines TRBV7-8 with TRBJ2-6, with 7 nucleotides matching TRBD2. The V gene end was trimmed by 5 bases and the J gene end by 0 bases; junction bases not matched to a gene: 13. There are 19 residues in the CDR3. CDR1 is SGHVS, CDR2 FQNEAQ, per germline. The CDR3 spells CASSPLWGGPLSGANVLTF. The CDR3 region has the DNA TGTGCCAGCAGCCCACTATGGGGGGGTCCTCTCTCTGGGGCCAACGTCCTGACTTTC.

The V and J genes are TRBV12-3 or TRBV12-4 and TRBJ2-7; 8 bases align to TRBD2. With 3 bases clipped from V and 5 bases from J, the junction kept 12 bases outside the gene matches. This CDR3 has 16 amino acids. The CDR3 region is CASSFSAGATDNEQYF. The CDR3 nucleotides are TGTGCCAGCAGTTTTTCAGCGGGGGCCACGGATAACGAGCAGTACTTC.

The chain is built from TRBV6-5 and TRBJ2-1; 8 bases match TRBD2. The V and J ends lost 4 bases and 10 bases, in that order; junction bases with no gene match: 12. CDR3 length equals 15 residues. From germline, CDR1 is MNHEY and CDR2 SVGAGI. CDR3 nucleotides: TGTGCCAGCAGTTCACCGGGACTAGGCGAGGTCGAGCAGTTCTTC. Its translation is CASSSPGLGEVEQFF.

This sequence joins TRBV20-1 and TRBJ2-5; 9 bases fit TRBD2. Trimming took 6 bases from V and 2 from J; bases not matched to a gene: 7. This CDR3 is built from 14 residues. Germline loops: CDR1 DFQATT, CDR2 SNEGSKA (reference sequence). CDR3 in amino acids: CSASGGRRQETQYF. DNA for the CDR3: TGCAGTGCAAGCGGGGGGCGGAGGCAAGAGACCCAGTACTTC.

There are many counts of this clonotype. The chain uses TRBV2 and TRBJ2-1, with 10 bases lining up with TRBD2. V lost 8 bases to trimming and J lost 8 bases; unmatched junction nucleotides: 9. CDR1 is SNHLY, CDR2 FYNNEI, per germline. This CDR3 is built from 14 residues. The CDR3 loop reads CASGEVAGGYEQFF. CDR3 nucleotide sequence: TGTGCCAGCGGAGAGGTAGCGGGAGGTTATGAGCAGTTCTTC.

This clonotype was detected a few times. V gene TRBV28 combines with J gene TRBJ2-4; 9 bases map to TRBD2. This CDR3 is 15 amino acids long. J lost 1 base, V lost 6 bases, and 4 bases had no gene match. CDR1 is MDHEN and CDR2 is SYDVKM in the germline V gene. The DNA for the CDR3 is TGTGCCAGCAGGGTCGGGACTAGCGCCAAAAACATTCAGTACTTC. Protein product: CASRVGTSAKNIQYF.

This clonotype occurred a few times. This chain links TRBV11-1 with TRBJ2-5, with a possible D match to TRBD1 (6 bases). Between the trimmed V and J ends, which lost 4 bases and 4 bases, there was a span of 19 bases. Germline values: CDR1 SGHAT, CDR2 FQDESV (reference sequence). The CDR3 loop spans 16 amino acids. CDR3 coding DNA: TGTGCCAGCAGCTCACCCGGGACACAGGGATCAGAGACCCAGTACTTC. It translates to CASSSPGTQGSETQYF.

At least ten counts were recorded for this clonotype. The chain couples TRBV7-2 to TRBJ2-3; D possibly uses TRBD1 or TRBD2 (6 bases each). Per the germline V gene, CDR1 is SGHTA and CDR2 is FQGNSA. CDR3 length equals 15 residues. The V end was cut by 5 bases, the J end by 0 bases, with 12 bases between. This CDR3 reads CASSPGGPSTDTQYF. As DNA, the CDR3 is TGTGCCAGCAGCCCTGGGGGGCCGAGCACAGATACGCAGTATTTT.

V is TRBV4-1 and J is TRBJ1-6; 9 bases are a match to TRBD1. Germline V gene sequence: CDR1 MGHRA, CDR2 YSYEKL. J was trimmed by 6 bases and V by 1 base; bases with no gene match: 7. The CDR3 totals 17 residues. CDR3 coding DNA: TGCGCCAGCAGCCAAGTTTTCGGACAGGGGATTAATTCACCCCTCCACTTT. Its translation: CASSQVFGQGINSPLHF.

This clonotype was counted between two and nine times. At one end the junction does not follow the germline gene, possibly because of a read error. DNA of the CDR3: TGTGCCAGCAGAACAGGGGTGAAAACTGAAGCTTTCTTT. Residues: CASRTGVKTEAFF. The chain joins TRBV12-3 or TRBV12-4 to TRBJ1-1; the match to TRBD1 covers 7 bases. The CDR3 spans 13 residues.

CDR3 region: CASRGTGYGYTF. The CDR3 DNA is TGTGCCAGCAGAGGGACCGGCTATGGCTACACCTTC. J is TRBJ1-2 and V is TRBV28, with D possibly being TRBD1 (5 bases). Germline V CDR1 and CDR2: MDHEN, SYDVKM. With 6 bases removed from V and 4 bases from J, the gap between germline ends came to 9 bases. The CDR3 contains 12 residues.

This clonotype was seen only a few times. The CDR3 nucleotides are TGTGCCAGCAGCGCGCGGAAGATCTCTGGAAACACCATATATTTT. Its protein product is CASSARKISGNTIYF. This chain links TRBV11-2 with TRBJ1-3; D unclear. With 5 bases removed from V and 0 bases from J, the gap between germline ends came to 11 bases. This CDR3 is built from 15 residues. Germline lookup yields CDR1 SGHAT and CDR2 FQNNGV.